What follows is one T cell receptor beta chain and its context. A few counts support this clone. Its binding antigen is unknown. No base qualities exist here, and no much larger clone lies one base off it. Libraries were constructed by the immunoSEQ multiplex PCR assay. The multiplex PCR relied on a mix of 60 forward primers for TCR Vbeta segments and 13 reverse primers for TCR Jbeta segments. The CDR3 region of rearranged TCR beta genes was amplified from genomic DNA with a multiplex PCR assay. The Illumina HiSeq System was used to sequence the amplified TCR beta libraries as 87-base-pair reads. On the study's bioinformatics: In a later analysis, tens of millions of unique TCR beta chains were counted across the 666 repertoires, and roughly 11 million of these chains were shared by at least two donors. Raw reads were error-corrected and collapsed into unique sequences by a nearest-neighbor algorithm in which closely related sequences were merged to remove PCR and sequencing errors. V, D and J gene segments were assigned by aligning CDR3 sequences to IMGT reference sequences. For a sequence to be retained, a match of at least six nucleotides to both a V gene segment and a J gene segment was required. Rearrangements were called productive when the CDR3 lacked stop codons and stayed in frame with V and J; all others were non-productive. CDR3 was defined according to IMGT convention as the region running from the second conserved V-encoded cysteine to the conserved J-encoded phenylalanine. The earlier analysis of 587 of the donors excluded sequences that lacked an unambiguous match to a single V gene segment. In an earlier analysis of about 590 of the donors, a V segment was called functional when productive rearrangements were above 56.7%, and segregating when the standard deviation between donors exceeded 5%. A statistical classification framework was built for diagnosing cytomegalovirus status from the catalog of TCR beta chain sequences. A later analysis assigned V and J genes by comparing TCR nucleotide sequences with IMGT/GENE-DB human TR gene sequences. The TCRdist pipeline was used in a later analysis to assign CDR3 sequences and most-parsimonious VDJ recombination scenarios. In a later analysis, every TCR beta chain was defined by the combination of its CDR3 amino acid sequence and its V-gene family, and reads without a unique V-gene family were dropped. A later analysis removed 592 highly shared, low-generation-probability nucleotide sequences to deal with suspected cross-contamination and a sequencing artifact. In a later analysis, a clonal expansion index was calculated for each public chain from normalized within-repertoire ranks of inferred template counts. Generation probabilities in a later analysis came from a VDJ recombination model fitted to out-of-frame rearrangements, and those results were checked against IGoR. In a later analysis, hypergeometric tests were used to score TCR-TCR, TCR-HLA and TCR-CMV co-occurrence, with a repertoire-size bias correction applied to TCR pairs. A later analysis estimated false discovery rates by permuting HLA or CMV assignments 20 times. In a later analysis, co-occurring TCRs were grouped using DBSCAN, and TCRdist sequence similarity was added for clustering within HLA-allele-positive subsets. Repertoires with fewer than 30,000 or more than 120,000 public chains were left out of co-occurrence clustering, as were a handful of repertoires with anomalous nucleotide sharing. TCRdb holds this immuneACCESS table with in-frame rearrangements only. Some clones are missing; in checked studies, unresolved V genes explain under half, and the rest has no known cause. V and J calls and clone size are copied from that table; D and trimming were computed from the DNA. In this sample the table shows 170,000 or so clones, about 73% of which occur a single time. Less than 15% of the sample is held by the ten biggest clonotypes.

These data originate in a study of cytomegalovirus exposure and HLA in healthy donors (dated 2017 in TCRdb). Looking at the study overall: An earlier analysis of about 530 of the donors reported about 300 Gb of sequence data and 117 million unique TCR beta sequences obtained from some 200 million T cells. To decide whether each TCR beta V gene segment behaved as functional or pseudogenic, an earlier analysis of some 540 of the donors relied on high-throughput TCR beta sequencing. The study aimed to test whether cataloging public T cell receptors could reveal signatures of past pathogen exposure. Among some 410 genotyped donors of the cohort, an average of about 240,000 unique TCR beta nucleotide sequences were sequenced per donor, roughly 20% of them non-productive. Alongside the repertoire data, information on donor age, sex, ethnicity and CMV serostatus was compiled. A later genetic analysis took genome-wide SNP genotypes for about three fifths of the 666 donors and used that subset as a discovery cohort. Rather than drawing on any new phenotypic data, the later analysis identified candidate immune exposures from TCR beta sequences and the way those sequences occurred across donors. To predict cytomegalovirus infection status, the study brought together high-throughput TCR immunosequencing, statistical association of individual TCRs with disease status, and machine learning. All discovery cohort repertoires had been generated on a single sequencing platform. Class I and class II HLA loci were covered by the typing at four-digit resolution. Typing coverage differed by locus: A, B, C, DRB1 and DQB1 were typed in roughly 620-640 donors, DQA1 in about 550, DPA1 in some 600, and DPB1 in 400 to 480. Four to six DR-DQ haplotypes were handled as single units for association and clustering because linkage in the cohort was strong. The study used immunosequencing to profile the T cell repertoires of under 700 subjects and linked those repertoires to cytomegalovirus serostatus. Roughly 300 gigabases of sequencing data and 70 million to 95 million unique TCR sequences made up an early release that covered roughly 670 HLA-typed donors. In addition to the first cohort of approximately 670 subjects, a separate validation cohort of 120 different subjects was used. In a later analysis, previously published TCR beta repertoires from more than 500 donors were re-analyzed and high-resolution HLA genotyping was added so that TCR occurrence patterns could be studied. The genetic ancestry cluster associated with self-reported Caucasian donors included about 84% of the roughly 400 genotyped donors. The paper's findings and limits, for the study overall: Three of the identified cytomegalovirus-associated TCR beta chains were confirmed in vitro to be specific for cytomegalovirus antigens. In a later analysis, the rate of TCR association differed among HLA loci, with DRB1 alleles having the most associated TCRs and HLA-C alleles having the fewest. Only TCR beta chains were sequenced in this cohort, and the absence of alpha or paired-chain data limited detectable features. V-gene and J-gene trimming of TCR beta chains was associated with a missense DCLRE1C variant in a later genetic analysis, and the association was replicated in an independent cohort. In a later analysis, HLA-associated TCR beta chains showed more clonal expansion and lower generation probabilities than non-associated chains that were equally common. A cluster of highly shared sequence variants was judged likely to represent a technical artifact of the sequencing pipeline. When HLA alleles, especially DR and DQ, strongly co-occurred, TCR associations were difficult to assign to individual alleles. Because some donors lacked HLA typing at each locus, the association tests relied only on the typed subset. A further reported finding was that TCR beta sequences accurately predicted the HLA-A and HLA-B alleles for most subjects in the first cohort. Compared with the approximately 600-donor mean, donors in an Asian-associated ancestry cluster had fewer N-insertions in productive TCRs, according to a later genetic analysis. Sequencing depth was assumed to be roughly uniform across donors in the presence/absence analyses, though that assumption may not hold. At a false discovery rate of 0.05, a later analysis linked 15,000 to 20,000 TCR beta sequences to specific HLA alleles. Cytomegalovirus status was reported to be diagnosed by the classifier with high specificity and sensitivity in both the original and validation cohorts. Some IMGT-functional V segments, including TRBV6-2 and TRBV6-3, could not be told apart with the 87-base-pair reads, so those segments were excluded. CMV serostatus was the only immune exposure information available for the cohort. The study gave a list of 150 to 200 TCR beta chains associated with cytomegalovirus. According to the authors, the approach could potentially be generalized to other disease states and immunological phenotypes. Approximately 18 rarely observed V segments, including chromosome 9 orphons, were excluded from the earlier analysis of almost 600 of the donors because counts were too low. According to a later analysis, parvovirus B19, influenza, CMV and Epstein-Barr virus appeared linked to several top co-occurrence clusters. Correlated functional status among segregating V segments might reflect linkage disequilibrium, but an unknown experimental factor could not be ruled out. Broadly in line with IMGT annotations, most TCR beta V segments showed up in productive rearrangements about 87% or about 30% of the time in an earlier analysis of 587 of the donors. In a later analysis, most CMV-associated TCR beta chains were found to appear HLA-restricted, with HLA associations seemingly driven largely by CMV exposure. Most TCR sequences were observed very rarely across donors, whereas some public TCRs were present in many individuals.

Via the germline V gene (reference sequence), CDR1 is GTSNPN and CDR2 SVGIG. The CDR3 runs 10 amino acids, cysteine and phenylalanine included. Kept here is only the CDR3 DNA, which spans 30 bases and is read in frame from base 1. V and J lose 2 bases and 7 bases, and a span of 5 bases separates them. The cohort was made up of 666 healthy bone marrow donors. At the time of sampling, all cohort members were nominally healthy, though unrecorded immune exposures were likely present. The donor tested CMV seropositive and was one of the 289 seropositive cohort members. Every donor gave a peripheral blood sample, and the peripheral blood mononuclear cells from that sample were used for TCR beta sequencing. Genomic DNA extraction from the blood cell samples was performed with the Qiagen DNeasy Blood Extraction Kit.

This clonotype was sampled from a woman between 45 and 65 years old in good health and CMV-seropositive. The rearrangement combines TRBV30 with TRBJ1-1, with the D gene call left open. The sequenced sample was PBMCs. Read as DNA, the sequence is TGTGCCTGGAGTAAGAGTGAAGCTTTCTTT. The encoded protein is CAWSKSEAFF.